This is a list of T cell receptor beta chains from one sample in a study of T cells in localized non-small cell lung cancer. Generated by immunoSEQ multiplex PCR, the TCRdb table keeps only in-frame clones and is missing some. The sample lists roughly 89,000 clones; just over 90% were seen once. The specimen was PBMCs, collected before any cancer treatment. These receptors were obtained from a woman aged 40 to 75 with stage II squamous cell lung carcinoma. Each CDR3 is given with its conserved first and last residue. The order of the fields is D gene, V gene, J gene, CDR3 DNA, CDR3 protein. A D gene is named only where the DNA matches it firmly.

D gene: .; V gene: TRBV6-4; J gene: TRBJ1-2; CDR3 DNA: TGTGCCAGCAGTCCAAGCGGCACCAACTATGGCTACACCTTC; CDR3 protein: CASSPSGTNYGYTF
D gene: .; V gene: TRBV6-5; J gene: TRBJ1-2; CDR3 DNA: TGTGCCAGCAGTTACTCCCCCGCAGGTGGCTACACCTTC; CDR3 protein: CASSYSPAGGYTF
D gene: TRBD1; V gene: TRBV5-1; J gene: TRBJ2-4; CDR3 DNA: TGCGCCAGCAGCTTAGGGACAGGGGTAAACATTCAGTACTTC; CDR3 protein: CASSLGTGVNIQYF
D gene: .; V gene: TRBV5-5; J gene: TRBJ1-2; CDR3 DNA: TGTGCCAGCAGCTTCGGAGGGGCACGTTATGGCTACACCTTC; CDR3 protein: CASSFGGARYGYTF
D gene: TRBD1; V gene: TRBV2; J gene: TRBJ2-7; CDR3 DNA: TGTGCCTCCACAGGACAGGCGCGGTACGAGCAGTACTTC; CDR3 protein: CASTGQARYEQYF
D gene: .; V gene: TRBV27; J gene: TRBJ1-1; CDR3 DNA: TGTGCCAGCAGTTTTGACGGACGGGGCACTGAAGCTTTCTTT; CDR3 protein: CASSFDGRGTEAFF
D gene: TRBD2; V gene: TRBV9; J gene: TRBJ2-3; CDR3 DNA: TGTGCCAGCAGCGCATACTCGACTAGCGGAACAGATACGCAGTATTTT; CDR3 protein: CASSAYSTSGTDTQYF
D gene: .; V gene: TRBV28; J gene: TRBJ1-1; CDR3 DNA: TGTGCCAGCAGTACGACCCACGGGACTCCGGTAAAGGCTTTCTTT; CDR3 protein: CASSTTHGTPVKAFF
D gene: .; V gene: TRBV6-6; J gene: TRBJ1-1; CDR3 DNA: TGTGCCAGCAGTTACTCAGGTGGAGGGGGCACTGAAGCTTTCTTT; CDR3 protein: CASSYSGGGGTEAFF
D gene: .; V gene: TRBV7-9; J gene: TRBJ2-1; CDR3 DNA: TGTGCCAGCAGCCTTCCCGACGTCTACAATGAGCAGTTCTTC; CDR3 protein: CASSLPDVYNEQFF
D gene: TRBD1; V gene: TRBV19; J gene: TRBJ2-2; CDR3 DNA: TGTGCCAGTAGTATCTCTTCGGGGACAGGGGGGTTTCGTGCGAACACCGGGGAGCTGTTTTTT; CDR3 protein: CASSISSGTGGFRANTGELFF
D gene: TRBD1; V gene: TRBV4-2; J gene: TRBJ1-2; CDR3 DNA: TGTGCCAGCAGCCAGCCCGACAGGGGGATCTATGGCTACACCTTC; CDR3 protein: CASSQPDRGIYGYTF
D gene: .; V gene: TRBV29-1; J gene: TRBJ2-5; CDR3 DNA: TGCAGCGTTGGACAGGTCCAAGGGGCCCAGTACTTC; CDR3 protein: CSVGQVQGAQYF
D gene: .; V gene: TRBV4-1; J gene: TRBJ1-4; CDR3 DNA: TGCGCCAGCAGCCAAAGTGGGGGCGGTACTAATGAAAAACTGTTTTTT; CDR3 protein: CASSQSGGGTNEKLFF
D gene: TRBD2; V gene: TRBV7-7; J gene: TRBJ2-5; CDR3 DNA: TGTGCCAGCAGCCCGGGACTAGCGGGACGCGAGACCCAGTACTTC; CDR3 protein: CASSPGLAGRETQYF